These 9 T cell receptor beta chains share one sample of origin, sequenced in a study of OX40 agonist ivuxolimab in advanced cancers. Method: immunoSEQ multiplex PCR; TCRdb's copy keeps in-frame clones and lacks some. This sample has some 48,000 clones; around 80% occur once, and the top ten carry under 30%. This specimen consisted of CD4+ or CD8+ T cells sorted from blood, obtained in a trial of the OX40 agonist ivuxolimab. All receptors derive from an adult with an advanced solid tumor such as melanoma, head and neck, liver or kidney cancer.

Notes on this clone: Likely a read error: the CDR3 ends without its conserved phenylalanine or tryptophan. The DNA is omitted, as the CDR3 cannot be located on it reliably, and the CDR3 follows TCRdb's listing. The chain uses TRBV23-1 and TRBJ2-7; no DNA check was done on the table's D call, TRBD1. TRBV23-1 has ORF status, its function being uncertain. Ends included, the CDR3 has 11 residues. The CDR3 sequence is CASSHPGTGYL.

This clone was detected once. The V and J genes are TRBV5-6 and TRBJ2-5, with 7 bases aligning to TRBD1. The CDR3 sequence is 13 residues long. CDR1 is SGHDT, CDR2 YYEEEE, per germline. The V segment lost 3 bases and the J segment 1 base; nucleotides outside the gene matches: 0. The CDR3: CASSWDSQETQYF. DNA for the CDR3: TGTGCCAGCAGCTGGGACAGCCAAGAGACCCAGTACTTC. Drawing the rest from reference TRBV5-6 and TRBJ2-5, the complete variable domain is DAGVTQSPTHLIKTRGQQVTLRCSPKSGHDTVSWYQQALGQGPQFIFQYYEEEERQRGNFPDRFSGHQFPNYSSELNVNALLLGDSALYLCASSWDSQETQYFGPGTRLLVL.

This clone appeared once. CDR3: CASQDWPGVDTQYF. In DNA form, the CDR3 reads TGTGCCAGTCAGGACTGGCCCGGGGTGGATACGCAGTATTTT. The chain is built from TRBV19 and TRBJ2-3; weak D call: TRBD2 (5 bases). The CDR3 covers 14 residues. V was pared by 8 bases and J by 6 bases, with 18 bases between. Germline-derived CDR1 and CDR2 are LNHDA and SQIVND (reference sequence). Together with reference TRBV19 and TRBJ2-3, the CDR3 gives the full variable domain: DGGITQSPKYLFRKEGQNVTLSCEQNLNHDAMYWYRQDPGQGLRLIYYSQIVNDFQKGDIAEGYSVSREKKESFPLTVTSAQKNPTAFYLCASQDWPGVDTQYFGPGTRLTVL.

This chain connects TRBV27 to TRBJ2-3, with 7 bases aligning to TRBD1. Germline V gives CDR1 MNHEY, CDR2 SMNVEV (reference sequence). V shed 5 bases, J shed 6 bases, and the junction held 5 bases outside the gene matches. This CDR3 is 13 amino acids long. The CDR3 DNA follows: TGTGCCAGCAGTCTCGGACAGGCGGATACGCAGTATTTT. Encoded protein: CASSLGQADTQYF.

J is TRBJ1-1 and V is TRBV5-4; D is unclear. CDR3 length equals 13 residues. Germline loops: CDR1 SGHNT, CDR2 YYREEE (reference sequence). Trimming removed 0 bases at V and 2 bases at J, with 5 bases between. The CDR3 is CASSLEGNTEAFF. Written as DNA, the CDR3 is TGTGCCAGCAGCTTGGAAGGTAACACTGAAGCTTTCTTT.

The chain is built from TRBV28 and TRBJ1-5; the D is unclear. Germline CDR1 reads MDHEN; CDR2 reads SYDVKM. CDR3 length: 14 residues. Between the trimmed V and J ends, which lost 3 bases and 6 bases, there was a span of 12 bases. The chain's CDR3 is CASSLRGVGQPQHF. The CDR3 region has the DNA TGTGCCAGCAGTTTGAGAGGAGTAGGTCAGCCCCAGCATTTT.

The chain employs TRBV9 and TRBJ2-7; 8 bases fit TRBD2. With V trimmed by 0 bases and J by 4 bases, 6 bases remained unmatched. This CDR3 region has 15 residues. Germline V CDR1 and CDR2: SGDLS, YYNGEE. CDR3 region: CASSVDPTSDYEQYF. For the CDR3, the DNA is TGTGCCAGCAGCGTAGATCCGACTAGCGATTACGAGCAGTACTTC.

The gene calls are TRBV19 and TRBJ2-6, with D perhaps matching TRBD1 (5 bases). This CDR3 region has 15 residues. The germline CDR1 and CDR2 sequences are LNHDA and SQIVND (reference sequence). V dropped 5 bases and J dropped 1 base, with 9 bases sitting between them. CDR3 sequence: CASSVGDSGANVLTF. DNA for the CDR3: TGTGCCAGTAGTGTAGGGGATTCTGGGGCCAACGTCCTGACTTTC.

CDR3 DNA: TGCGCCAGCAGCCCTAGCGGGGCGTACAATGAGCAGTTCTTC. The encoded protein is CASSPSGAYNEQFF. The V call is TRBV5-1, the J call TRBJ2-1, with TRBD2 matching 9 bases. Trimming at V came to 4 bases and at J to 4 bases, leaving 3 bases not matched to a gene. The CDR3 has 14 residues. The V gene's germline CDR1 is SGHRS and CDR2 YFSETQ.